This entry concerns a single T cell receptor (beta chain). This sample is part of a study of blood T cell repertoires in COVID-19. Study at large: Samples came from the United States, Italy and Spain, spanning acute and convalescent COVID-19. From T cells, B-cell-depleted T cells, or PBMCs came the material, which was cDNA or gDNA.

In germline, CDR1 is SGHKS, CDR2 YYEKEE (reference sequence). CDR3 size: 16 residues. V was pared by 4 bases and J by 4 bases, with 5 bases of the junction left unmatched. How the authors handled the data: Amplifying reference gene primers gave estimates of nucleated cell counts. Repertoires were generated with immunoSEQ multiplex PCR, while TCRdb's copy carries only in-frame clones and drops some. Clone size and the V and J calls come from that table; the DNA yielded D and trimming. The data hold about 68,000 clones, with 75% to 85% observed a single time. Sequences were obtained from peripheral blood. The receptor comes from a man aged 50 or older with acute or convalescent COVID-19. This sequence joins TRBV5-5 and TRBJ2-2, with 12 bases that match TRBD2. For the CDR3, the DNA is TGTGCCAGCAGCCCAGGGACTAGCGGGCGCACCGGGGAGCTGTTTTTT. Its translation: CASSPGTSGRTGELFF.